This T cell receptor beta chain emerged from a study of graft-versus-host responses after intestinal transplantation. About the research overall: Transplants were multivisceral, liver-intestinal, or isolated intestinal. Induction using anti-thymocyte globulin, followed by tacrolimus and steroids for two to three years, was given to all recipients.

Profiling relied on immunoSEQ multiplex PCR, and the TCRdb table lists in-frame clones only, not all of them. The repertoire holds over 80,000 clones, with about nine tenths as singletons. On this clone: The antigen is unknown.

V was clipped by 3 bases and J by 2 bases; unmatched bases: 6. This CDR3 comprises 15 residues. CDR1 is SEHNR and CDR2 is FQNEAQ in the germline V gene (reference sequence). This sequence was found in a human donor who was the organ donor for an intestinal transplant. Sequenced here: unstimulated CD4+ T cells sorted from spleen or lymph node cells, sampled before transplant. V usage is TRBV7-9 and J usage is TRBJ2-5; the match to TRBD1 covers 7 bases. The CDR3 loop reads CASSFAGTVQETQYF. The CDR3 DNA reads as TGTGCCAGCAGCTTTGCTGGGACAGTGCAAGAGACCCAGTACTTC.